This T cell receptor beta chain was captured in a study of CD8+CD57+ T cells in acquired aplastic anemia. Study information: Sorting CD4+ and CD8+ cells gave DNA averaging about 3.1 ug.

This clonotype has a single count. Flow cytometry had shown expanded CD8+CD57+ cells in the patients chosen for sequencing. Germline lookup yields CDR1 SGHDN and CDR2 FVKESK. CDR3 length: 15 amino acids. With 4 bases clipped from V and 4 bases from J, the junction kept 4 bases outside the gene matches. TCR beta VDJ and CDR3 were profiled, and genomic DNA was the template. TCRdb re-called the reads with MiXCR, one entry per CDR3 protein. This repertoire shows about 160,000 distinct CDR3 sequences, 71% found once; its top ten account for approximately 50%. The receptor's source is a human donor with aplastic anemia. This rearrangement joins TRBV14 to TRBJ1-4; TRBD1 aligns across 9 bases. The sample comprised sorted CD4+, CD8+, or CD8+CD57+ T cells (not recorded which) from PBMCs. The CDR3 sequence is CASSPGTGHNEKLFF. CDR3 nucleotides: TGTGCCAGCAGCCCCGGGACAGGGCATAATGAAAAACTGTTTTTT.